This TCR beta chain was sequenced in a study of CD8 T cells in ankylosing spondylitis. The CDR3 runs 15 residues. V lost 3 bases and J lost 0, with 11 bases in between. CDR1 and CDR2 from the germline V gene are DFQATT and SNEGSKA (reference sequence). Broader study findings: The study identified a TCR beta motif of roughly eight highly homologous variants that appeared characteristic of ankylosing spondylitis blood.

This clonotype was seen many times. Its antigen remains unknown. TCRdb re-analysed the 5' RACE reads in MiXCR, keeping a single row per CDR3 protein. The data contain hundreds of thousands of distinct CDR3 sequences, 12% of them singletons. This TCR was sampled from a male donor with ankylosing spondylitis. The rearrangement links TRBV20-1 to TRBJ1-4; D is unclear. Sample: blood, either unsorted or a sorted T cell fraction (not recorded which). The CDR3 DNA reads as TGCAGTGCTAGTTCTTCACACGCAACTAATGAAAAACTGTTTTTT. This encodes CSASSSHATNEKLFF.